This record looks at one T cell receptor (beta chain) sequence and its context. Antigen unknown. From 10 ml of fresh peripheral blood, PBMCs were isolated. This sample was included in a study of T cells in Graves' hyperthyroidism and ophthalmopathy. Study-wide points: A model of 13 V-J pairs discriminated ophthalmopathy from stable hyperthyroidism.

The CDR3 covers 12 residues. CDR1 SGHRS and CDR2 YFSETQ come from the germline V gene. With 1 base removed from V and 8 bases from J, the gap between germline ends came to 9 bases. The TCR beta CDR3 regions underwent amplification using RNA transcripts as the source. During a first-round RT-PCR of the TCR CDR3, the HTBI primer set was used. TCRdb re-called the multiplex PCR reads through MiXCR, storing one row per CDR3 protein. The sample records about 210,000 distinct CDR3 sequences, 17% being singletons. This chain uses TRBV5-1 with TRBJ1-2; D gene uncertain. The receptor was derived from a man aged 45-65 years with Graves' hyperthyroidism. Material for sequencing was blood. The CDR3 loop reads CASSLSDNGYTF. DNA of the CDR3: TGCGCCAGCAGCTTGAGCGACAACGGCTACACCTTC.